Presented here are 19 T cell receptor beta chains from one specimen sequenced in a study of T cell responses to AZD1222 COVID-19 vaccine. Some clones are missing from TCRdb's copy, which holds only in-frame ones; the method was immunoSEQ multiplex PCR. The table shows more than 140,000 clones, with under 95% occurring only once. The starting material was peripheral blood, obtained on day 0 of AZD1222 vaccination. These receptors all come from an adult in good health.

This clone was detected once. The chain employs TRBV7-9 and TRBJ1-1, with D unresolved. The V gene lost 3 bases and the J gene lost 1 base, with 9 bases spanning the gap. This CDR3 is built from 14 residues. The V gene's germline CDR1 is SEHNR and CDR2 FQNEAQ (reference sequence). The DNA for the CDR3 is TGTGCCAGCAGCTTTAGCAGCGAGAACACTGAAGCTTTCTTT. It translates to CASSFSSENTEAFF. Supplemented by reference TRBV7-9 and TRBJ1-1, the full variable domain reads DTGVSQNPRHKITKRGQNVTFRCDPISEHNRLYWYRQTLGQGPEFLTYFQNEAQLEKSRLLSDRFSAERPKGSFSTLEIQRTEQGDSAMYLCASSFSSENTEAFFGQGTRLTVV.

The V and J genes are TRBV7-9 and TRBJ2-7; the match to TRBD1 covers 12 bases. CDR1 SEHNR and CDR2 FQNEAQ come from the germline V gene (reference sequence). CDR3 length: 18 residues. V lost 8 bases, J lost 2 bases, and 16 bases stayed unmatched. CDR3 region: CASWGPGQGARGTYEQYF. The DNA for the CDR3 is TGTGCCAGCTGGGGACCGGGACAGGGGGCAAGGGGGACCTACGAGCAGTACTTC.

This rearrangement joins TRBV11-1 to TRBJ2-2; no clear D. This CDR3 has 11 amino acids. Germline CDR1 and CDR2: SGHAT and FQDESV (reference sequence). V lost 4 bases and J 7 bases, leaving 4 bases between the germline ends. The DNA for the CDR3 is TGTGCCAGCAGCTCCTACGGGGAGCTGTTTTTT. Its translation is CASSSYGELFF.

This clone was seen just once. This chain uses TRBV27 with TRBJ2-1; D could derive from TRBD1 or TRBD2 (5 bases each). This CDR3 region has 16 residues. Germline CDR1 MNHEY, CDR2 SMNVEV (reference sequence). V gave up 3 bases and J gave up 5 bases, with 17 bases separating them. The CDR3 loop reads CASSFMLGTANNEQFF. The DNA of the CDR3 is TGTGCCAGCAGTTTTATGTTGGGGACGGCAAACAATGAGCAGTTCTTC.

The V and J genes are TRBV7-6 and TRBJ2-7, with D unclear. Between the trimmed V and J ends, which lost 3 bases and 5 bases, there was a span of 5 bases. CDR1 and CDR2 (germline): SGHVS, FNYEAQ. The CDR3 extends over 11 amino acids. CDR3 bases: TGTGCCAGCAGCTTGGACCACGAGCAGTACTTC. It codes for CASSLDHEQYF.

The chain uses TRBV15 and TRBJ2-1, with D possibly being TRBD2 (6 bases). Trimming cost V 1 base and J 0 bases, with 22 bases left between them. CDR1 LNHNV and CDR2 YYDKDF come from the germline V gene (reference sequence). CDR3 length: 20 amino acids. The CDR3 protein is CATSRAPGTSQLSSYNEQFF. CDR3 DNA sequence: TGTGCCACCAGCAGAGCCCCCGGAACTAGCCAGTTAAGCTCCTACAATGAGCAGTTCTTC.

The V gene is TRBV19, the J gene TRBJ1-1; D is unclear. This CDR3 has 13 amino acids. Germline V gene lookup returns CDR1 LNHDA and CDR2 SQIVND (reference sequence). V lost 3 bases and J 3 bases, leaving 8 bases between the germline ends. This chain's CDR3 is CASSIHRDTEAFF. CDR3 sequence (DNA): TGTGCCAGTAGTATTCACCGGGACACTGAAGCTTTCTTT. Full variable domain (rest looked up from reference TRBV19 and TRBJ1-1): DGGITQSPKYLFRKEGQNVTLSCEQNLNHDAMYWYRQDPGQGLRLIYYSQIVNDFQKGDIAEGYSVSREKKESFPLTVTSAQKNPTAFYLCASSIHRDTEAFFGQGTRLTVV.

The CDR3 DNA sequence: TGCGCCAGCAGCTTGGAGGGGCGCTTCTCTGGAAACACCATATATTTT. Translated, it gives CASSLEGRFSGNTIYF. The chain has TRBV5-1 and TRBJ1-3, with TRBD1 as a possible D gene (5 bases). The germline V and J ends were trimmed by 0 bases and 0 bases, with 10 bases remaining between them. The CDR3 runs 16 residues. Germline V gene sequence: CDR1 SGHRS, CDR2 YFSETQ.

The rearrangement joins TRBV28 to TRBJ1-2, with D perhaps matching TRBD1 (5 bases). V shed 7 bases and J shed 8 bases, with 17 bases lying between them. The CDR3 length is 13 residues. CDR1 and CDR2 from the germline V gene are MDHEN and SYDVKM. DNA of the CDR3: TGTGCCAGCACCTCCGGAGACAGAGAAGGCTACACCTTC. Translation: CASTSGDREGYTF.

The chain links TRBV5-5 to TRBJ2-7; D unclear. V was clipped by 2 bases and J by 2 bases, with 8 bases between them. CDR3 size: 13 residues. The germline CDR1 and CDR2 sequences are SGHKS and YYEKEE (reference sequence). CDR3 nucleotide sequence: TGTGCCAGCAGCTTCGAAGCTACCTACGAGCAGTACTTC. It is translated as CASSFEATYEQYF.

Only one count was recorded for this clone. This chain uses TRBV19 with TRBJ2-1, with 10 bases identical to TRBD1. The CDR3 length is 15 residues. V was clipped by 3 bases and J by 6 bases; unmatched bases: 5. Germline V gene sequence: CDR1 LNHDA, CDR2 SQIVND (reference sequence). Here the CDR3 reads CASSMTGGAFNEQFF. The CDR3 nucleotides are TGTGCCAGTAGTATGACAGGGGGCGCGTTCAATGAGCAGTTCTTC. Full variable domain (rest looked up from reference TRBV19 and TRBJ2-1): DGGITQSPKYLFRKEGQNVTLSCEQNLNHDAMYWYRQDPGQGLRLIYYSQIVNDFQKGDIAEGYSVSREKKESFPLTVTSAQKNPTAFYLCASSMTGGAFNEQFFGPGTRLTVL.

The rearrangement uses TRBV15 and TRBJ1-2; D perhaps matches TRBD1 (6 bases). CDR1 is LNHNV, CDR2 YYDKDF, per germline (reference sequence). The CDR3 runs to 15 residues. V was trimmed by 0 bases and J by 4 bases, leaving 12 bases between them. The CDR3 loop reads CATSRDRGAGYGYTF. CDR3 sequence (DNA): TGTGCCACCAGCAGAGATCGGGGGGCAGGCTATGGCTACACCTTC.

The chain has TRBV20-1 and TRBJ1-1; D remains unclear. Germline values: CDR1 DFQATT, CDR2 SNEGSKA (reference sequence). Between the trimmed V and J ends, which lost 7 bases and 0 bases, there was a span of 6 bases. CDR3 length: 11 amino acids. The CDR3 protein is CSGPLNTEAFF. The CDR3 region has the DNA TGCAGTGGGCCACTGAACACTGAAGCTTTCTTT.

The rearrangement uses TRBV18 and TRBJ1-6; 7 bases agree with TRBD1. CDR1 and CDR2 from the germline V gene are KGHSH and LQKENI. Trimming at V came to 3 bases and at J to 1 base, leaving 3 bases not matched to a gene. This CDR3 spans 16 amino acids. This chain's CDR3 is CASSPGQMSYNSPLHF. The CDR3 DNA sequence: TGTGCCAGCTCACCGGGACAGATGTCCTATAATTCACCCCTCCACTTT.

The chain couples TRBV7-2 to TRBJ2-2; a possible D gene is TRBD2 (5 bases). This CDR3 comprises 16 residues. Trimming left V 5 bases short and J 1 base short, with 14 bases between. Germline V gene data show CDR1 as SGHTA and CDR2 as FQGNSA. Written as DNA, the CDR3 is TGTGCCAGCAGCCTTCATTCGAGCGGGAACACCGGGGAGCTGTTTTTT. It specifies CASSLHSSGNTGELFF.

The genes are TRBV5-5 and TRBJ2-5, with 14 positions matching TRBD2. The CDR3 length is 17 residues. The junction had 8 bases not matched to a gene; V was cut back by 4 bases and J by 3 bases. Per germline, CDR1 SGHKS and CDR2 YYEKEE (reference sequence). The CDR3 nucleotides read TGTGCCAGCAGCGCGCCGGGACTAGCGGGAGTAAAAGAGACCCAGTACTTC. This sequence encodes CASSAPGLAGVKETQYF. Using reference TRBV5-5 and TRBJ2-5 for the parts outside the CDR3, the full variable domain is DAGVTQSPTHLIKTRGQQVTLRCSPISGHKSVSWYQQVLGQGPQFIFQYYEKEERGRGNFPDRFSARQFPNYSSELNVNALLLGDSALYLCASSAPGLAGVKETQYFGPGTRLLVL.

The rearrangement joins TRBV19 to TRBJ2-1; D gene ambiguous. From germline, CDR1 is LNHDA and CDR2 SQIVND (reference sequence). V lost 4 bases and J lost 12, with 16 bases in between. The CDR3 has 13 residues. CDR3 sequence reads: CASSSRQATGQFF. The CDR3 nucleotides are TGTGCCAGTAGTAGCCGTCAGGCAACGGGGCAGTTCTTC.

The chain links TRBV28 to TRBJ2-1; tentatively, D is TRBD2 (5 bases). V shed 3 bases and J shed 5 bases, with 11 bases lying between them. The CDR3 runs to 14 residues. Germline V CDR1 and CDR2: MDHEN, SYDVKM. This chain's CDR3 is CASSFGGFDNEQFF. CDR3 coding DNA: TGTGCCAGCAGTTTCGGAGGTTTTGACAATGAGCAGTTCTTC.

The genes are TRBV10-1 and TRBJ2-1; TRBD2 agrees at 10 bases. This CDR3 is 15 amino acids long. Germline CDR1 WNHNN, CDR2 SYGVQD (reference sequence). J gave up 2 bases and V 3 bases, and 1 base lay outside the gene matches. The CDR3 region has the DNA TGCGCCAGCAGTGAAGCGGGAGGGCCCTACAATGAGCAGTTCTTC. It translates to CASSEAGGPYNEQFF.